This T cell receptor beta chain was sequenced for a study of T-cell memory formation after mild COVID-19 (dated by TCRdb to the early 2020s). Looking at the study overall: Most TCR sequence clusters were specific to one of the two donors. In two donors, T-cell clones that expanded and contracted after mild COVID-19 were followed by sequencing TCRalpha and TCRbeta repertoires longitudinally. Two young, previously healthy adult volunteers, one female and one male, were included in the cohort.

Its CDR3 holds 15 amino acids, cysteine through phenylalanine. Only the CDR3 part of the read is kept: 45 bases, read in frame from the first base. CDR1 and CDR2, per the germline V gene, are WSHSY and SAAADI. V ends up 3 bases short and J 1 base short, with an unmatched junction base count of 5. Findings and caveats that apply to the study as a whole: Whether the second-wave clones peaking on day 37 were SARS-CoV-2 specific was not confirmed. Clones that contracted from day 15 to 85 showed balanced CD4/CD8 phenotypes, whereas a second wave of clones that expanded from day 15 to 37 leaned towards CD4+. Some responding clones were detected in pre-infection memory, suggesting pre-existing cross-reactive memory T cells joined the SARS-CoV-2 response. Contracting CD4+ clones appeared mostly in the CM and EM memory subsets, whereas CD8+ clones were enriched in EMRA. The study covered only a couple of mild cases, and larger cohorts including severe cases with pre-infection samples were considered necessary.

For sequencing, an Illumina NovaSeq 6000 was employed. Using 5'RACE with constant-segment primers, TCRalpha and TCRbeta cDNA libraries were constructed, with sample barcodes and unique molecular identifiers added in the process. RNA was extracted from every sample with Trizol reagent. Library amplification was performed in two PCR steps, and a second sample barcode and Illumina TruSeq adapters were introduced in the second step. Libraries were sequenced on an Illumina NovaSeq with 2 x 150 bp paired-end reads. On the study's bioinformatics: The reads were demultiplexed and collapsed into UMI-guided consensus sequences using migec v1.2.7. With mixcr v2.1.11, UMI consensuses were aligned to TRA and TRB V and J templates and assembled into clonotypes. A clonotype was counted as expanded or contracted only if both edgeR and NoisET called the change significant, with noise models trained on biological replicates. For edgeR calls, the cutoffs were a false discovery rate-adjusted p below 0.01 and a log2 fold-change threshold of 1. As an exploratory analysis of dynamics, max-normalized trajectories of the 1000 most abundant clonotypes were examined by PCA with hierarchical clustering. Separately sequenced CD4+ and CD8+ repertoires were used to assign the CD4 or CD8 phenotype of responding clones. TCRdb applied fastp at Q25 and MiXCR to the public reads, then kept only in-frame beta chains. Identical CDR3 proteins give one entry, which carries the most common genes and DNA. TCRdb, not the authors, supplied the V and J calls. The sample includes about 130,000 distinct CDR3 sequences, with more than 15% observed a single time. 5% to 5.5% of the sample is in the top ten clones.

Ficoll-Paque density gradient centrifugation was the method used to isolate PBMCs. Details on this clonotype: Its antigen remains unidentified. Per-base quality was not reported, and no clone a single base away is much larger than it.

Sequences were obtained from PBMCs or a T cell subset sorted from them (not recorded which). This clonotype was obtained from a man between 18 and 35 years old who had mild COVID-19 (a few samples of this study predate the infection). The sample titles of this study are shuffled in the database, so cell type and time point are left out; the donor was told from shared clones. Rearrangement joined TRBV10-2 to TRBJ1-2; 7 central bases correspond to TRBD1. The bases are TGCGCCAGCAGTGATGAACAGGGGATTAACTATGGCTACACCTTC. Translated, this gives CASSDEQGINYGYTF.